This TCR beta chain was documented in a study of T cell responses to AZD1222 COVID-19 vaccine. Turning to the study itself: Pooling of second doses given at about 4 or about 12 weeks was done. Study findings and constraints: Most donors were white British, females outnumbered males, and clonal diversity was possibly underestimated. Among vaccine-associated CD4 TCRs, coverage spanned spike, with dominance at 160-218 and 743-854.

As to this clone: Its specificity is unknown.

Clones were read by immunoSEQ multiplex PCR, and TCRdb kept only the in-frame ones, dropping some. The data hold nearly 90,000 clones, with approximately 88% observed a single time. The TCR sequence derives from an adult in good health. The starting material was peripheral blood, obtained on day 0 of AZD1222 vaccination.

CDR3 bases: TGTGCCAGCACAAAGAGACAGGGGCTGCGGGAGACCCAGTACTTC. Its protein is CASTKRQGLRETQYF. The chain joins TRBV6-5 to TRBJ2-5; 8 bases align to TRBD1. This CDR3 region has 15 residues. J was trimmed by 5 bases and V by 7 bases; bases with no gene match: 12. Per germline, CDR1 MNHEY and CDR2 SVGAGI.